Below, 6 T cell receptor beta chains from the same sample are listed, as sequenced in a study of siplizumab effects on memory and regulatory T cells. The assay was immunoSEQ multiplex PCR, and TCRdb's table has in-frame clones only and misses some. The sample has some 120,000 clones, roughly 94% seen once. Material: non-Treg CD4+ T cells sorted from blood. Every receptor here comes from a human donor in good health.

This clone was detected once. The chain joins TRBV2 to TRBJ2-7; D gene uncertain. Germline CDR1 reads SNHLY; CDR2 reads FYNNEI. V was trimmed by 6 bases and J by 4 bases, leaving 7 bases between them. This CDR3 spans 11 amino acids. The CDR3 spells CASRISYEQYF. CDR3 nucleotides: TGTGCCAGCAGAATTTCGTACGAGCAGTACTTC.

J is TRBJ2-3 and V is TRBV15; no clear D gene. Germline CDR1 LNHNV, CDR2 YYDKDF (reference sequence). The V and J ends lost 8 bases and 0 bases respectively, with 9 bases between them. The CDR3 consists of 13 residues. CDR3 sequence: CATRRASTDTQYF. The CDR3 region has the DNA TGTGCCACCCGGAGAGCTAGCACAGATACGCAGTATTTT. Full variable domain (rest looked up from reference TRBV15 and TRBJ2-3): DAMVIQNPRYQVTQFGKPVTLSCSQTLNHNVMYWYQQKSSQAPKLLFHYYDKDFNNEADTPDNFQSRRPNTSFCFLDIRSPGLGDTAMYLCATRRASTDTQYFGPGTRLTVL.

This sequence joins TRBV7-6 and TRBJ2-1, with TRBD1 matching 11 bases. The V segment lost 6 bases and the J segment 5 bases; nucleotides outside the gene matches: 3. This CDR3 has 14 residues. The germline CDR1 and CDR2 sequences are SGHVS and FNYEAQ. CDR3 in DNA: TGTGCCAGCAGTGGGACAGGGGGTGACAATGAGCAGTTCTTC. Amino acid sequence: CASSGTGGDNEQFF.

The V gene is TRBV18, the J gene TRBJ1-4, with D possibly being TRBD1 (5 bases). The CDR3 has 16 amino acids. Germline V gene sequence: CDR1 KGHSH, CDR2 LQKENI. Deletions cut 2 bases from V and 2 bases from J, with 12 bases between. The CDR3 protein is CASSPRGLRTNEKLFF. The CDR3 coding sequence is TGTGCCAGCTCACCAAGGGGCCTTCGGACTAATGAAAAACTGTTTTTT. Full variable domain (outside the CDR3, taken from reference TRBV18 and TRBJ1-4): NAGVMQNPRHLVRRRGQEARLRCSPMKGHSHVYWYRQLPEEGLKFMVYLQKENIIDESGMPKERFSAEFPKEGPSILRIQQVVRGDSAAYFCASSPRGLRTNEKLFFGSGTQLSVL.

The sample holds one count of this clone. The CDR3 nucleotides read TGCGCCAGCAGCTTGGTCGCAGGCACGAACACTGAAGCTTTCTTT. Translated: CASSLVAGTNTEAFF. This chain joins TRBV5-1 and TRBJ1-1; D is undetermined. Germline CDR1 and CDR2: SGHRS and YFSETQ. The CDR3 has 15 amino acids. Deletions cut 0 bases from V and 1 base from J, with 10 bases between.

The rearrangement joins TRBV6-5 to TRBJ2-1, with TRBD2 matching 8 bases. Germline CDR1 and CDR2: MNHEY and SVGAGI. V trimming: 5 bases; J trimming: 1 base; junction bases outside the gene matches: 4. This CDR3 spans 15 amino acids. The CDR3 here is CASSIRGGSYNEQFF. CDR3 DNA sequence: TGTGCCAGCAGTATCCGCGGGGGGTCCTACAATGAGCAGTTCTTC.